This TCR beta chain comes out of a study of beta chain features in type 1 diabetes. About the research overall: Sorted cells, approximately 110,000,000 in number, were examined across all samples. Findings of the study overall: Insertions at VDJ junctions were less frequent in type 1 diabetes patients. These patients also deleted more nucleotides at the same junctions. Although PCR might favor shorter templates, it would do so equally in patients and controls.

Every bit of the isolated RNA underwent reverse transcription, so sequencing read expressed TCRB transcripts. Method: immunoSEQ multiplex PCR; TCRdb's copy keeps in-frame clones and lacks some. The sample lists about 330,000 clones, about 11% occurring once. Germline CDR1 reads SNHLY; CDR2 reads FYNNEI. There are 13 residues in the CDR3. The V and J ends lost 5 bases and 6 bases, in that order; junction bases with no gene match: 7. Concerning this clone itself: As yet, its antigen is unknown.

The chain uses TRBV2 and TRBJ2-7; 7 nucleotides align to TRBD2. Sequences were obtained from naive CD4+ T cells from blood. This TCR was sampled from a woman in her 30s in good health. CDR3 residues: CASSPGLYGEQYF. The CDR3 DNA follows: TGTGCCAGCAGTCCGGGACTATACGGCGAGCAGTACTTC. The full variable domain, with the rest looked up from reference TRBV2 and TRBJ2-7, is EPEVTQTPSHQVTQMGQEVILRCVPISNHLYFYWYRQILGQKVEFLVSFYNNEISEKSEIFDDQFSVERPDGSNFTLKIRSTKLEDSAMYFCASSPGLYGEQYFGPGTRLTVT.